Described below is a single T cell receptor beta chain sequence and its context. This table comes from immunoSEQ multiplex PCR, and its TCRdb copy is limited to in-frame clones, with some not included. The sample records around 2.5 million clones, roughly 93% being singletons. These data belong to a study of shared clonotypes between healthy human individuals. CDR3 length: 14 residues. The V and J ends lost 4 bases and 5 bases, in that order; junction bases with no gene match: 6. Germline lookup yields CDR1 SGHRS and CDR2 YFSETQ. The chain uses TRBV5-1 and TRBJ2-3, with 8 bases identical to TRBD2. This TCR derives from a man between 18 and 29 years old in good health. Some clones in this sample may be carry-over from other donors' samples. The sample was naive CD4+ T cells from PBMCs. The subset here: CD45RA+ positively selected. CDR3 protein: CASSPGLAEDTQYF. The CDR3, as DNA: TGCGCCAGCAGCCCCGGACTAGCCGAAGATACGCAGTATTTT.